This is a list of T cell receptor delta chains from one sample in a study of γδ T cells in repeated Plasmodium falciparum infection. TCRdb re-analyzed the multiplex PCR reads via CATT. This sample carries around 50,000 delta-chain clones, 1.5% to 2% of them seen once, and the ten largest clones take roughly 8.6%. Source material: gamma-delta T cells from blood. These receptors all stem from a pool of human donors (malaria-infected and uninfected, not separated). CDR3s include the opening cysteine and the closing phenylalanine or tryptophan.

>TRDV1
CALGDPGPPHPLCTDKLIF
>TRDV1
CALGSARLGVRSDKLIF
>TRDV1
CALGGPGDRDFLRGGDVKLIF
>TRDV1
CALGELDRPGDTVTAQLFF
>TRDV1
CALGEIDVGWGYWVPYTDKLIF
>TRDV1
CALGENRLASRVYTDKLIF
>TRDV2
CACDTVALLGDRGETDKLIF
>TRDV1
CALGERYPGYVSDKLIF
>TRDV1
CALGGRLKKSLRYTDKLIF
>TRDV1
CALGEDLRILGRPMGTDKLIF
>TRAV29/DV5
CAASPGVRGGGYDKLIF
>TRDV1
CALGEGVTRGRLGAPYTDKLIF
>TRDV1
CALGIRSTGFACDKLIF
>TRDV1
CALGDSTAGGPFTTDKLIF
>TRDV1
CALGTPYLRAGATHGHAHTDKLIF
>TRDV1
CALGELLRPELASKLIF
>TRDV1
CALGEQLLRSGGSRLIF
>TRDV1
CALGEPDRPRVLGGIRYTDKLIF
>TRDV1
CALGVWGISPTDKLIF
>TRDV1
CALGEPIPTGAGGYRGRYTDKLIF
>TRDV1
CALGDRDWGIPRNTDKLIF
>TRDV1
CALGEPHLFISHAYTDKLIF
>TRDV1
CALGEDPTLVLGDISRGALTAQLFF
>TRDV1
CALGYVGWGDIYTDKLIF
>TRDV2
CACDLLGEYTDKLIF
>TRDV2
CACAARRIFFNRLPVYTDKLIF
>TRDV1
CALEEHWGLKLIF
>TRDV1
CALGELLLSGGYRGYTDKLIF
>TRDV2
CACDSIGTGGTDTPTRPDKLIF
>TRDV1
CALGDPIRLLGDPRYTDKLIF
>TRDV1
CALGEATADWGIGTDKLIF
>TRDV2
CACDTLGDPRPYTDKLIF
>TRDV2
CACDTVPTLLGEDTDKLIF
>TRDV1
CALGNLPTKSTYTDKLIF
>TRDV3
CAFSTIYDTAPTDKLIF
>TRDV1
CALGGQVLRREIGELIF
>TRDV2
CACDTWGKADKLIF
>TRDV1
CALGELSYQGDSYTDKLIF
>TRDV1
CALGPTPYPTLFSTGGYRAGTDKLIF
>TRDV3
CASTFLLAAPGGPYTDKLIF
>TRDV1
CALGGLWYTVRGVLSDKHIF
>TRDV1
CALGETKGPTPGHGKLIF
>TRDV1
CALGETLQLGGLYTDKLIF
>TRDV1
CSGGKDPAGDRDKLIF
>TRDV1
CALGMGGRSTILGDIFHTDKLIF
>TRDV3
CAFRGAFRYFGVGDTRGDKLIF
>TRDV1
CALGAIPGDLKGRKTDKLTF
>TRDV1
CALGLPLGSLRYTDKLIF
>TRDV1
CALGELVNPTWWWGIRKKTDKLIF